This T cell receptor beta chain derives from a study of shared clonotypes between healthy human individuals. TCRdb keeps only in-frame clones here, not all; method: immunoSEQ multiplex PCR. The sample yields hundreds of thousands of clones, about 95% seen once. Germline V lookup: CDR1 MGHDK, CDR2 SYGVNS. The CDR3 runs 11 residues. Deletions cut 5 bases from V and 6 bases from J, with 8 bases between. Terminally differentiated effector memory CD45RA+ cells were left out of the naive CD8 fraction, which was CD45RO-negative and positively selected for CCR7. The specimen was naive CD8+ T cells sorted from blood. The clonotype originates from a woman in her thirties in good health. The chain has TRBV25-1 and TRBJ2-7; weak D call: TRBD1 (5 bases). CDR3 loop: CASSLGLEQYF. CDR3 nucleotides: TGTGCCAGCAGTTTGGGGCTCGAGCAGTACTTC.